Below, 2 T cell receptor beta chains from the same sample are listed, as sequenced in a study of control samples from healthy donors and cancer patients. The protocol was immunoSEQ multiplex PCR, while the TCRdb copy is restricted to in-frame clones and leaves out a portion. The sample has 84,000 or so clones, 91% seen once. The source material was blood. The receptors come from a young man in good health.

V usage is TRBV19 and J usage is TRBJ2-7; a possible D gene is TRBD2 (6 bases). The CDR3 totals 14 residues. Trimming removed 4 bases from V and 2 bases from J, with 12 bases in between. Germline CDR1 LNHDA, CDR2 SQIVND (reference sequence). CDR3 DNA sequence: TGTGCCAGTAGTAGGGGCGGGACCCCCTACGAGCAGTACTTC. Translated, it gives CASSRGGTPYEQYF.

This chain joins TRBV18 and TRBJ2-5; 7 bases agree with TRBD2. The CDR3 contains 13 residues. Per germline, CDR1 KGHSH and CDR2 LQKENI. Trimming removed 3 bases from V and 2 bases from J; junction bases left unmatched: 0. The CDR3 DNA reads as TGTGCCAGCTCACCGCGGGGGCAAGAGACCCAGTACTTC. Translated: CASSPRGQETQYF.